This T cell receptor beta chain derives from a study of CXCR3-negative and CXCR3-positive naive CD8 T cells. Through 5' RACE with UMI labels, the TRB cDNA libraries were prepared. TCRdb re-called the 5' RACE reads and gives one entry per CDR3 protein, without DNA. The sample features 100,000 to 150,000 distinct CDR3 sequences, with around 0.5% in its top ten. CDR1 and CDR2 (germline): SGHRS, YFSETQ. This CDR3 is 13 amino acids long. This chain links TRBV5-1 with TRBJ2-7; TCRdb calls TRBD1, which cannot be checked without DNA. The receptor was derived from a human donor in good health. Some clones in this sample may be carry-over from other donors' samples. The specimen sequenced was naive CXCR3- CD8+ T cells from blood. Subset of the sample: CD45RO-CCR7+CD27+CD95- naive CD8+ T cells lacking CXCR3 (TNR3-). The CDR3 loop is CASSPGQGTEQYF.